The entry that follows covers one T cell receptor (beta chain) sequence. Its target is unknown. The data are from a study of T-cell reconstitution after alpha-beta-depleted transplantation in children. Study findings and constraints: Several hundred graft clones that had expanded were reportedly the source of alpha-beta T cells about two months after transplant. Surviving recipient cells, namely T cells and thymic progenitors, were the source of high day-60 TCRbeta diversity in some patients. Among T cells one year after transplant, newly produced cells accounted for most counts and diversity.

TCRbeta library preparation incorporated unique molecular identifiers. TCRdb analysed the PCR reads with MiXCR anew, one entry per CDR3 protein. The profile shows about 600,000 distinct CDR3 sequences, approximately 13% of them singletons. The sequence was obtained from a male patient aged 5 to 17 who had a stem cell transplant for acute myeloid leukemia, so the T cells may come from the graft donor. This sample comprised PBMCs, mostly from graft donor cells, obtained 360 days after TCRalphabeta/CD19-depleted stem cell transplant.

For the CDR3, the DNA is TGTGCCACCGGACTCCATAATGAAAAACTGTTTTTT. It is translated as CATGLHNEKLFF. The V call is TRBV28, the J call TRBJ1-4; D not certain. Per the germline V gene, CDR1 is MDHEN and CDR2 is SYDVKM. V was trimmed by 10 bases and J by 4 bases, leaving 10 bases between them. The CDR3 is 12 residues long.